This section outlines one T cell receptor beta chain sequence together with its context. What this receptor recognizes is not known. Per-base qualities were not stored, and no clone one base away is much larger. The sample originates from a study of blood T cell repertoires in COVID-19 (TCRdb year 2020). For the wider study: Collaborator samples came from the United States, Italy and Spain and covered acute and convalescent phases of COVID-19. Where available, HLA class I and class II types were obtained from metadata supplied by the sample provider rather than from assay-based typing. The prospective study material was composed of cDNA or gDNA derived from T cells, B-cell-depleted T cells, or PBMCs. The repertoires were released in a freely available public database intended as a resource for research on the immune response to SARS-CoV-2. Deeply sampled blood TCRbeta repertoires from subjects exposed to, actively infected with, or recovered from COVID-19 were included in the dataset. A de-identified subject ID, COVID-19 status, age in years and sex were almost always included in the sample metadata. Samples were obtained from the ongoing ImmuneRACE study (first 160 participants) and from 1,254 subjects provided by 6 global collaborators.

Study-wide conclusions, independent of this receptor: Clinical and demographic metadata were provided uncurated, with the amount varying by source and participant.

The collaborating institutions used their own protocols to collect whole blood in K2EDTA tubes. For TCRbeta analysis, collaborators shipped samples as frozen whole blood, isolated PBMCs, or DNA extracted from either of those sample types. From the cysteine through the phenylalanine, the CDR3 covers 15 amino acids. Of the read, only the CDR3 DNA is kept; its 45 bases are in frame from base 1. Reading the germline V gene (reference sequence) gives CDR1 LNHDA and CDR2 SQIVND. Trimming leaves V shorter by 6 bases and J shorter by 4 bases, with the junction holding 7 bases beyond the gene matches. TCRbeta CDR3 regions were amplified from genomic DNA by means of the immunoSEQ Assay, a bias-controlled multiplex PCR. On the authors' methods: The number of nucleated cells in each sample was estimated from the amplification of reference gene primers within the assay. To quantify the absolute abundance of each unique TCRbeta CDR3 rearrangement, sequence reads were collapsed and filtered. For each sample, productive Simpson clonality was calculated as the square root of Simpson's diversity index over productive rearrangements. In TCRdb, the immuneACCESS table is reduced to in-frame sequences with V and J assigned. These tables do not hold every clone; where another copy was compared, an unresolved V gene accounts for under half, and the others remain unexplained. Clone size and the V and J calls come from that table; the DNA yielded D and trimming. Here the sample has some 200,000 clones; about nine tenths occur a single time. The ten largest clones capture roughly 2% of the sample.

Sample: peripheral blood. The clonotype originates from a woman in her 50s with acute or convalescent COVID-19. The chain was built from TRBV19 and TRBJ2-5; 11 central nucleotides agree with TRBD1. In nucleotides, the sequence is TGTGCCAGTAGCCTACGGGGGACAGGGGGAGAGACCCAGTACTTC. Translated, this is CASSLRGTGGETQYF.